One and the same sample provided the 10 T cell receptor beta chains below, sequenced in a study of T cells in Graves' hyperthyroidism and ophthalmopathy. Amplification of TCR beta CDR3 regions was performed using RNA transcripts as template. Researchers ran a first-round RT-PCR on the TCR CDR3 using the HTBI primer set. TCRdb processed the multiplex PCR reads anew with MiXCR; each CDR3 protein has one entry. The sample includes about 530,000 distinct CDR3 sequences, about a sixth of them seen just once. The sequenced sample consisted of blood. These receptors all stem from a woman between 18 and 29 years old with Graves' ophthalmopathy.

The gene calls are TRBV7-6 and TRBJ2-7; 10 nucleotides align to TRBD2. Germline-derived CDR1 and CDR2 are SGHVS and FNYEAQ. This CDR3 comprises 15 residues. The V segment lost 4 bases and the J segment 2 bases; nucleotides outside the gene matches: 5. CDR3 in DNA: TGTGCCAGCAGCTACGAGCGGGAGGGCACCTACGAGCAGTACTTC. Its protein product is CASSYEREGTYEQYF.

Many counts were recorded for this clonotype. The chain uses TRBV27 and TRBJ2-1; no clear D. The CDR3 has 14 amino acids. V was clipped by 5 bases and J by 5 bases, with 13 bases between them. CDR1 and CDR2 (germline): MNHEY, SMNVEV (reference sequence). The CDR3: CASSPSRVNNEQFF. CDR3 sequence (DNA): TGTGCCAGCAGTCCATCCCGGGTAAACAATGAGCAGTTCTTC.

This chain joins TRBV4-2 and TRBJ2-2; TRBD1 aligns across 11 bases. The CDR3 contains 20 residues. Trimming at V came to 0 bases and at J to 5 bases, leaving 14 bases not matched to a gene. Germline CDR1 LGHNA, CDR2 YNFKEQ. The CDR3 protein is CASSQDRTGGAEWVTGELFF. Written as DNA, the CDR3 is TGTGCCAGCAGCCAAGATCGGACAGGGGGCGCTGAATGGGTTACCGGGGAGCTGTTTTTT.

This clonotype came up many times. The chain combines TRBV28 with TRBJ2-2; TRBD2 matches 8 bases. V was pared by 3 bases and J by 8 bases, with 11 bases of the junction left unmatched. In germline, CDR1 is MDHEN, CDR2 SYDVKM. The CDR3 totals 16 residues. CDR3 nucleotide sequence: TGTGCCAGCAGTTTTTGGCGGGAGGCGGGTACGGGGGAGCTGTTTTTT. Protein sequence: CASSFWREAGTGELFF. Filled out from reference TRBV28 and TRBJ2-2, the complete variable domain reads DVKVTQSSRYLVKRTGEKVFLECVQDMDHENMFWYRQDPGLGLRLIYFSYDVKMKEKGDIPEGYSVSREKKERFSLILESASTNQTSMYLCASSFWREAGTGELFFGEGSRLTVL.

In its sample, this clonotype was seen many times. The chain is built from TRBV30 and TRBJ1-2; a weak D match, TRBD1 (5 bases). Germline loops: CDR1 GTSNPN, CDR2 SVGIG (reference sequence). The length of the CDR3 is 13 residues. Trimming shortened V by 0 bases and J by 7 bases, and 12 bases separated the two germline ends. This chain's CDR3 is CAWSVGRVGGYTF. The CDR3 nucleotides read TGTGCCTGGAGTGTCGGCAGGGTAGGTGGCTACACCTTC.

V and J are TRBV10-1 and TRBJ2-2, with 8 bases aligning to TRBD2. Germline CDR1 reads WNHNN; CDR2 reads SYGVQD (reference sequence). Trimming at V came to 10 bases and at J to 6 bases, leaving 10 bases not matched to a gene. The CDR3 runs 14 residues. This chain's CDR3 is CATPGLVSSGELFF. The DNA of the CDR3 is TGCGCCACCCCGGGACTAGTGTCCTCCGGGGAGCTGTTTTTT.

The chain combines TRBV6-5 with TRBJ1-2; D gene ambiguous. Between the trimmed V and J ends, which lost 2 bases and 4 bases, there was a span of 11 bases. CDR3 length: 14 amino acids. Germline V gene data show CDR1 as MNHEY and CDR2 as SVGAGI. The CDR3 bases are TGTGCCAGCAGTTACCCCGACAAGTCCTATGGCTACACCTTC. Translating gives CASSYPDKSYGYTF.

The sample holds many counts of this clonotype. V gene TRBV7-9 combines with J gene TRBJ1-6; D is uncertain. Germline V gene data show CDR1 as SEHNR and CDR2 as FQNEAQ (reference sequence). This CDR3 spans 15 amino acids. Trimming left V 6 bases short and J 4 bases short, with 13 bases between. The CDR3, as DNA: TGTGCCAGCAGTCTGAATTCCGTTTATAATTCACCCCTCCACTTT. This sequence encodes CASSLNSVYNSPLHF.

Notes on this clonotype: A much larger clone is a single base away; this may be a read error. V is TRBV18 and J is TRBJ2-1; TRBD1 matches at 8 bases. The better agreement between TRBJ2-7 and the DNA end casts doubt on the J call. Germline V gene sequence: CDR1 KGHSH, CDR2 LQKENI. This CDR3 region has 14 residues. The CDR3 coding sequence is TGTGCCAGCGCACAGGGGGAGTCCTACAATGAGCAGTACTTC. Protein sequence: CASAQGESYNEQYF.

This clonotype was picked up a small number of times. In DNA form, the CDR3 reads TGTGCCAGCAGCGTAGATGAGACAGGGCCTACTGAAGCTTTCTTT. This gives the protein CASSVDETGPTEAFF. The chain is built from TRBV9 and TRBJ1-1, with 7 bases lining up with TRBD1. V trimming: 0 bases; J trimming: 5 bases; junction bases outside the gene matches: 7. Looked up from germline, CDR1 is SGDLS and CDR2 is YYNGEE. The length of the CDR3 is 15 residues.